Presented here are 16 T cell receptor beta chains from one specimen sequenced in a study of glioma-infiltrating T cells after dendritic cell vaccination. Clones were sequenced by immunoSEQ multiplex PCR, and TCRdb holds only the in-frame ones, with some missing. The sample includes under 100,000 clones, 79% seen only once; the top ten take around 5.4%. This material consisted of blood, taken before dendritic cell vaccination. The receptors stem from a human donor with glioblastoma.

The chain recombines TRBV7-2 with TRBJ2-5; D is uncertain. TRBJ2-7 explains the end of the DNA better; the J call may be wrong. Germline lookup yields CDR1 SGHTA and CDR2 FQGNSA. This CDR3 contains 12 residues. The chain's CDR3 is CASSLPYYEQYF. In DNA, the CDR3 is TGTGCCAGCAGCCTGCCTTACTACGAGCAGTACTTC.

V and J are TRBV19 and TRBJ1-1; TRBD1 matches 8 bases. Germline trimming cut 7 bases from V and 4 bases from J; bases unmatched to any gene: 11. The CDR3 contains 15 residues. Germline-derived CDR1 and CDR2 are LNHDA and SQIVND (reference sequence). The CDR3 DNA reads TGTGCCAGTAATTACCGAACAGGGGGGTCCACTGAAGCTTTCTTT. It codes for CASNYRTGGSTEAFF.

The genes are TRBV5-1 and TRBJ1-6, with D possibly matching TRBD1 (5 bases). Looked up from germline, CDR1 is SGHRS and CDR2 is YFSETQ. The CDR3 loop spans 15 amino acids. The V end was cut by 0 bases, the J end by 8 bases, with 12 bases between. CDR3 sequence: CASSLEKGLDSPLHF. The CDR3 nucleotides read TGCGCCAGCAGCTTGGAAAAGGGGTTGGATTCACCCCTCCACTTT.

This chain connects TRBV2 to TRBJ2-7; TRBD2 agrees at 7 bases. Per the germline V gene, CDR1 is SNHLY and CDR2 is FYNNEI. Trimming removed 8 bases from V and 2 bases from J; junction bases left unmatched: 9. This CDR3 region has 14 residues. The CDR3 loop is CASQQASGPYEQYF. The DNA for the CDR3 is TGTGCCAGCCAGCAGGCTAGCGGTCCCTACGAGCAGTACTTC.

The chain links TRBV5-1 to TRBJ1-2; 10 bases match TRBD1. Unmatched junction bases numbered 12, after V lost 2 bases and J lost 8 bases. The CDR3 is 16 amino acids. The germline gives CDR1 SGHRS, CDR2 YFSETQ. CDR3 sequence reads: CASSFSVDRGFFGYTF. The CDR3 coding sequence is TGCGCCAGCAGCTTTTCCGTGGACAGGGGGTTCTTCGGCTACACCTTC.

This sequence joins TRBV5-6 and TRBJ1-6; TRBD1 is a possible D gene (5 bases). The V end was cut by 5 bases, the J end by 8 bases, with 17 bases between. Germline V CDR1 and CDR2: SGHDT, YYEEEE. The CDR3 is 15 amino acids. The CDR3 nucleotides read TGTGCCAGCAGTTCCCGGGGGAGCCAGTATTCACCCCTCCACTTT. This sequence encodes CASSSRGSQYSPLHF. The whole variable domain, filled in from reference TRBV5-6 and TRBJ1-6, reads DAGVTQSPTHLIKTRGQQVTLRCSPKSGHDTVSWYQQALGQGPQFIFQYYEEEERQRGNFPDRFSGHQFPNYSSELNVNALLLGDSALYLCASSSRGSQYSPLHFGNGTRLTVT.

The CDR3 protein is CASSLPTADKMNTEAFF. Here the CDR3 DNA reads TGTGCCAGCAGTCTGCCCACGGCGGACAAAATGAACACTGAAGCTTTCTTT. V gene TRBV6-4 combines with J gene TRBJ1-1; D may be TRBD1 (5 bases). Germline V CDR1 and CDR2: MRHNA, SNTAGT. This CDR3 spans 17 amino acids. The V end lost 5 bases, the J end lost 0 bases, and 19 bases lay between the germline ends.

As regards this clone: One end of the junction varies from germline; a read error may be responsible. V and J are TRBV6-5 and TRBJ1-3; D remains unclear. Germline-derived CDR1 and CDR2 are MNHEY and SVGAGI. This CDR3 is built from 14 residues. CDR3 nucleotides: TGTGCCAGCAGTTACTCCCCAGGACTGGGCACCCTTCTTTTT. As protein: CASSYSPGLGTLLF.

V usage is TRBV28 and J usage is TRBJ1-1; D is ambiguous. Looked up from germline, CDR1 is MDHEN and CDR2 is SYDVKM. The CDR3 runs to 16 residues. Deletions cut 6 bases from V and 5 bases from J, with 22 bases between. The CDR3 sequence is CASRFGTASYNTEAFF. The CDR3 DNA reads as TGTGCCAGCAGATTTGGAACAGCTTCATATAATACTGAAGCTTTCTTT.

V and J are TRBV7-9 and TRBJ2-7; 7 bases agree with TRBD1. The length of the CDR3 is 13 residues. Trimming removed 7 bases from V and 0 bases from J; junction bases left unmatched: 3. CDR1 and CDR2 from the germline V gene are SEHNR and FQNEAQ (reference sequence). The CDR3 reads CASKGQASYEQYF. The CDR3 DNA sequence: TGTGCCAGCAAAGGACAGGCCTCCTACGAGCAGTACTTC.

J is TRBJ1-2 and V is TRBV5-5; D is possibly TRBD1 (6 bases). Germline CDR1 SGHKS, CDR2 YYEKEE (reference sequence). V was pared by 6 bases and J by 6 bases, with 18 bases between. There are 14 residues in the CDR3. CDR3 loop: CASTLRGLGDGYTF. CDR3 sequence (DNA): TGTGCCAGCACCCTGCGGGGGCTCGGAGATGGCTACACCTTC.

The chain's CDR3 is CSASGAETQYF. CDR3 sequence (DNA): TGCAGTGCTTCAGGGGCGGAGACCCAGTACTTC. This chain connects TRBV20-1 to TRBJ2-5; D perhaps matches TRBD1 (6 bases). Trimming removed 5 bases at V and 5 bases at J, with 9 bases between. Germline CDR1 reads DFQATT; CDR2 reads SNEGSKA (reference sequence). The CDR3 is 11 amino acids.

The V and J genes are TRBV6-6 and TRBJ2-5; D is perhaps TRBD2 (6 bases). V dropped 11 bases and J dropped 1 base, with 11 bases sitting between them. The CDR3 loop spans 12 amino acids. Per germline, CDR1 MNHNY and CDR2 SVGAGI (reference sequence). The CDR3 protein is CACGTAQETQYF. For the CDR3, the DNA is TGTGCCTGCGGGACGGCCCAAGAGACCCAGTACTTC.

A few counts support this clone. The rearrangement joins TRBV27 to TRBJ1-3; weak D call: TRBD1 (5 bases). CDR1 MNHEY and CDR2 SMNVEV come from the germline V gene (reference sequence). The CDR3 is made up of 15 amino acids. Trimming pared 4 bases from V and 4 bases from J, leaving 14 bases between. In DNA form, the CDR3 reads TGTGCCAGCAGTTATCAGGGCTCAGGGGGAAACACCATATATTTT. It yields the protein CASSYQGSGGNTIYF.

This clone was detected a few times. The chain joins TRBV4-1 to TRBJ2-1, with TRBD2 matching 13 bases. V shed 1 base and J 8 bases; nucleotides not matched to a gene: 11. This CDR3 spans 18 amino acids. Germline assignment: CDR1 MGHRA and CDR2 YSYEKL. Here the CDR3 reads CASSQVYSGTSGIHEQFF. CDR3 nucleotide sequence: TGCGCCAGCAGCCAAGTTTATTCGGGGACTAGCGGGATTCATGAGCAGTTCTTC.

The chain is built from TRBV5-1 and TRBJ2-1; 9 bases fit TRBD2. This CDR3 is 16 amino acids long. Trimming took 3 bases from V and 6 from J; bases not matched to a gene: 10. Looked up from germline, CDR1 is SGHRS and CDR2 is YFSETQ. The CDR3 DNA is TGCGCCAGCAGCTGGGACCTGGGCGGGGGGGGCAATGAGCAGTTCTTC. This encodes CASSWDLGGGGNEQFF.